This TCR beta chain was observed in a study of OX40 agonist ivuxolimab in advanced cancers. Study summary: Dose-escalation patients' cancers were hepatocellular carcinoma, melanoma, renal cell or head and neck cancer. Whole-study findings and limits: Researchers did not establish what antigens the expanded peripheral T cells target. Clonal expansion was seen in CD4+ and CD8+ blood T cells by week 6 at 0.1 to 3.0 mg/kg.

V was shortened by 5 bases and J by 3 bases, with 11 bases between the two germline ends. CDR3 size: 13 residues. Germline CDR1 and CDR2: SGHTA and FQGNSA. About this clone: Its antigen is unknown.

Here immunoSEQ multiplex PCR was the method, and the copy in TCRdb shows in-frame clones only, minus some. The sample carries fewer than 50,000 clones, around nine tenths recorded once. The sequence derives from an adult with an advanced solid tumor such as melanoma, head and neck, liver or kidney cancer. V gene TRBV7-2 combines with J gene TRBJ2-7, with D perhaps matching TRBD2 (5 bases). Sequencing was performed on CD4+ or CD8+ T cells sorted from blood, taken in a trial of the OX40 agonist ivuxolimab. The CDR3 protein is CASSRGEGYEQYF. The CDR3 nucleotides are TGTGCCAGCAGCCGCGGCGAGGGCTACGAGCAGTACTTC.